The next 20 T cell receptor beta chains were all read from a single sample in a study of spatial heterogeneity in lung cancer. MiXCR, run by TCRdb on the 5' RACE reads, gives a single entry per CDR3 protein. The data contain a few thousand distinct CDR3 sequences, less than 30% of them seen just once; the ten biggest clones take up about two fifths. As to time point: sample taken at primary tumor resection. Frozen PBMC, nontumor lung or tumor provided whole RNA, which was sequenced unsorted. This sample comprised PBMCs, obtained at surgery. Every receptor here comes from a female donor with early-stage non-small cell lung cancer.

In its sample, this clonotype was seen a few times. With the library built for alpha chains, this beta chain is off target and its frequency is not meaningful. The chain links TRBV5-1 to TRBJ2-1, with 7 bases matching TRBD2. V lost 5 bases to trimming and J lost 6 bases; unmatched junction nucleotides: 5. Germline V gives CDR1 SGHRS, CDR2 YFSETQ. CDR3 size: 13 residues. CDR3 in DNA: TGCGCCAGCAGGGCTAGCGGTTCCAATGAGCAGTTCTTC. It specifies CASRASGSNEQFF.

A word on this clonotype: This beta chain is a stray read from a library made for alpha chains; its abundance is not meaningful. The CDR3 spells CASSVRGSYYSSQETQYF. The CDR3 DNA reads as TGTGCCAGCAGCGTGCGAGGGTCCTATTACTCGTCCCAAGAGACCCAGTACTTC. The V gene is TRBV9, the J gene TRBJ2-5; a possible D gene is TRBD2 (5 bases). Between the trimmed V and J ends, which lost 2 bases and 1 base, there was a span of 21 bases. The germline gives CDR1 SGDLS, CDR2 YYNGEE. This CDR3 spans 18 amino acids. Based on the CDR3 plus reference TRBV9 and TRBJ2-5, the full variable domain is DSGVTQTPKHLITATGQRVTLRCSPRSGDLSVYWYQQSLDQGLQFLIQYYNGEERAKGNILERFSAQQFPDLHSELNLSSLELGDSALYFCASSVRGSYYSSQETQYFGPGTRLLVL.

A remark on this clonotype: This beta chain is an unintended read in a library built for alpha chains; its size means little. The chain employs TRBV7-2 and TRBJ2-3; D gene uncertain. The DNA end is more similar to TRBJ1-5, so the J call may be wrong. Germline V gives CDR1 SGHTA, CDR2 FQGNSA. The CDR3 runs 13 residues. The CDR3 reads CASSSGMKDTQHF. As DNA, the CDR3 is TGTGCCAGTTCAAGCGGGATGAAAGATACGCAGCATTTT.

With respect to this clonotype: Its ends do not fully match the called genes, so a read error is possible. This beta chain appears as a stray read in a library generated for alpha chains; its size is not informative. This chain joins TRBV27 and TRBJ1-6; D unresolved. The CDR3 covers 14 residues. CDR1 and CDR2 from the germline V gene are MNHEY and SMNVEV (reference sequence). The CDR3 spells CASSLRRDNSPPHF. The CDR3 DNA reads TGTGCCAGCAGTTTAAGACGGGATAATTCACCCCCCCACTTT.

On this clonotype itself: Since it is a stray read in a library aimed at alpha chains, this beta chain has a size that is not meaningful. The chain joins TRBV28 to TRBJ2-1; possibly TRBD1 or TRBD2 for D (5 bases each). The CDR3 totals 15 residues. Germline V gene data show CDR1 as MDHEN and CDR2 as SYDVKM. Between the trimmed V and J ends, which lost 11 bases and 3 bases, there was a span of 20 bases. CDR3 residues: CAPLWGRDGYNEQFF. The CDR3 coding sequence is TGTGCCCCCCTGTGGGGCAGGGACGGCTACAATGAGCAGTTCTTC.

About this clonotype itself: This beta chain is an unintended read in a library built for alpha chains; its size means little. The DNA for the CDR3 is TGTGCCAGCAGCTCGAGGAGAGATACGCAGTATTTT. Protein product: CASSSRRDTQYF. V and J are TRBV7-2 and TRBJ2-3; no clear D gene. Deletions cut 4 bases from V and 5 bases from J, with 7 bases between. This CDR3 comprises 12 residues. CDR1 and CDR2 from the germline V gene are SGHTA and FQGNSA.

About this clonotype itself: As an off-target read in a library built for alpha chains, this beta chain has a frequency of little significance. This chain joins TRBV29-1 and TRBJ2-5; TRBD1 matches 8 bases. The V gene end was trimmed by 6 bases and the J gene end by 4 bases; junction bases not matched to a gene: 10. This CDR3 is built from 14 residues. Germline-derived CDR1 and CDR2 are SQVTM and ANQGSEA. The CDR3 loop reads CSVLRTGGGETQYF. The CDR3 nucleotides read TGCAGCGTATTAAGAACAGGGGGAGGAGAGACCCAGTACTTC.

Note on this clonotype: For a library built for alpha chains, this beta chain is a stray read; little rests on its size. The chain carries TRBV5-4 and TRBJ2-5; the D is unclear. The germline CDR1 and CDR2 sequences are SGHNT and YYREEE (reference sequence). V was clipped by 0 bases and J by 5 bases, with 11 bases between them. This CDR3 has 14 residues. As DNA, the CDR3 is TGTGCCAGCAGCTTGGGGAGACCGGTCGAGACCCAGTACTTC. Protein sequence: CASSLGRPVETQYF. The variable domain in full, with the rest retrieved from reference TRBV5-4 and TRBJ2-5, is ETGVTQSPTHLIKTRGQQVTLRCSSQSGHNTVSWYQQALGQGPQFIFQYYREEENGRGNFPPRFSGLQFPNYSSELNVNALELDDSALYLCASSLGRPVETQYFGPGTRLLVL.

On this clonotype itself: For a library built for alpha chains, this beta chain is a stray read; little rests on its size. The CDR3 DNA reads as TGTGCCAGCAGTGTTACTAGCGGGAGGTACAATGAGCAGTTCTTC. It specifies CASSVTSGRYNEQFF. The gene calls are TRBV6-5 and TRBJ2-1; TRBD2 aligns across 12 bases. CDR3 length: 15 amino acids. Trimming at V came to 5 bases and at J to 4 bases, leaving 3 bases not matched to a gene. Germline CDR1 MNHEY, CDR2 SVGAGI.

Concerning this clonotype itself: With the library built for alpha chains, this beta chain is off target and its frequency is not meaningful. The chain links TRBV30 to TRBJ1-1, with unresolved D. CDR3 length: 13 residues. V lost 2 bases and J lost 4, with 11 bases in between. From germline, CDR1 is GTSNPN and CDR2 SVGIG (reference sequence). CDR3 amino acids: CAWSLSRTTEAFF. The CDR3 DNA reads as TGTGCCTGGAGTCTCTCGCGCACCACTGAAGCTTTCTTT. The variable domain in full, completed from reference TRBV30 and TRBJ1-1, reads SQTIHQWPATLVQPVGSPLSLECTVEGTSNPNLYWYRQAAGRGLQLLFYSVGIGQISSEVPQNLSASRPQDRQFILSSKKLLLSDSGFYLCAWSLSRTTEAFFGQGTRLTVV.

About this clonotype itself: Little can be read into the size of this beta chain, an off-target read in a library designed for alpha chains. The CDR3 is CASSPGLPGSSYNEQFF. In DNA, the CDR3 is TGTGCCAGCAGCCCAGGACTACCCGGTAGCTCCTACAATGAGCAGTTCTTC. The J gene is TRBJ2-1, the V gene TRBV7-7; D may be TRBD2 (6 bases). Germline V CDR1 and CDR2: SSHAT, FNYEAQ (reference sequence). The CDR3 contains 17 residues. V dropped 5 bases and J dropped 0 bases, with 17 bases sitting between them. The entire variable domain, with the rest obtained from reference TRBV7-7 and TRBJ2-1, is as follows: GAGVSQSPRYKVTKRGQDVTLRCDPISSHATLYWYQQALGQGPEFLTYFNYEAQPDKSGLPSDRFSAERPEGSISTLTIQRTEQRDSAMYRCASSPGLPGSSYNEQFFGPGTRLTVL.

There are a few counts of this clonotype. The size of this beta chain means little, since it is a stray read in a library made for alpha chains. This chain connects TRBV19 to TRBJ2-2; TRBD2 agrees at 14 bases. Germline values: CDR1 LNHDA, CDR2 SQIVND (reference sequence). Germline trimming cut 4 bases from V and 0 bases from J; bases unmatched to any gene: 10. The CDR3 runs 20 residues. DNA of the CDR3: TGTGCCAGTAGTACGGGACTAGCGGGAGCCTGGTTCTCGAACACCGGGGAGCTGTTTTTT. Translating gives CASSTGLAGAWFSNTGELFF.

This clonotype occurred a few times. This beta chain came through as a stray read in a library set up for alpha chains, and its size says little. The rearrangement joins TRBV5-5 to TRBJ2-7; tentative D call: TRBD1 (6 bases). Trimming stripped 6 bases from V and 3 bases from J, with 16 bases between. There are 14 residues in the CDR3. CDR1 and CDR2 from the germline V gene are SGHKS and YYEKEE (reference sequence). In nucleotides, the CDR3 is TGTGCCAGCAACAAACCGGGACACATCTACGAGCAGTACTTC. Its protein is CASNKPGHIYEQYF. Looking up the rest from reference TRBV5-5 and TRBJ2-7 gives the full variable domain: DAGVTQSPTHLIKTRGQQVTLRCSPISGHKSVSWYQQVLGQGPQFIFQYYEKEERGRGNFPDRFSARQFPNYSSELNVNALLLGDSALYLCASNKPGHIYEQYFGPGTRLTVT.

In this sample, this clonotype turned up a few times. This beta chain is an unintended read in a library built for alpha chains; its size means little. The rearrangement links TRBV12-3 or TRBV12-4 to TRBJ2-3; possible D gene TRBD1, 7 bases. This CDR3 has 17 amino acids. The V end lost 3 bases, the J end lost 5 bases, and 21 bases lay between the germline ends. DNA of the CDR3: TGTGCCAGCAGTTTCCTCTTAGGCGGGACAGCCAGAGATACGCAGTATTTT. Translating it yields CASSFLLGGTARDTQYF.

The count of this clonotype is one. The library was designed around alpha chains, so this beta chain is a stray read whose abundance carries little weight. This chain links TRBV7-2 with TRBJ2-2; a possible D gene is TRBD2 (6 bases). The CDR3 length is 16 residues. Deletions cut 5 bases from V and 1 base from J, with 14 bases between. CDR1 is SGHTA, CDR2 FQGNSA, per germline. The CDR3 reads CASSVNGRENTGELFF. DNA for the CDR3: TGTGCCAGCAGCGTTAACGGGAGAGAGAACACCGGGGAGCTGTTTTTT.

In regard to this clonotype: Because this beta chain is a stray read in a library intended to capture alpha chains, its abundance should not be given much weight. The chain has TRBV27 and TRBJ2-1, with 11 bases that match TRBD1. The germline gives CDR1 MNHEY, CDR2 SMNVEV (reference sequence). V lost 8 bases, J lost 3 bases, and 3 bases stayed unmatched. There are 14 residues in the CDR3. The CDR3 reads CASGDRGGYNEQFF. CDR3 DNA sequence: TGTGCCAGCGGGGACAGGGGGGGCTACAATGAGCAGTTCTTC.

Comment on this clonotype: A library made for alpha chains picked up this beta chain off target, so its size means little. The chain links TRBV12-5 to TRBJ2-3; 9 nucleotides align to TRBD2. This CDR3 region has 19 residues. V shed 0 bases, J shed 1 base, and the junction held 11 bases outside the gene matches. Looked up from germline, CDR1 is LGHNT and CDR2 is FRNRAP. The CDR3 spells CASGLVLAGGPSGTDTQYF. The CDR3 nucleotides read TGTGCTAGTGGTTTGGTACTCGCGGGAGGGCCTTCGGGCACAGATACGCAGTATTTT. Using reference TRBV12-5 and TRBJ2-3 for the parts outside the CDR3, the full variable domain is DARVTQTPRHKVTEMGQEVTMRCQPILGHNTVFWYRQTMMQGLELLAYFRNRAPLDDSGMPKDRFSAEMPDATLATLKIQPSEPRDSAVYFCASGLVLAGGPSGTDTQYFGPGTRLTVL.

This clonotype was counted between two and nine times. This beta chain is a stray read from a library made for alpha chains; its abundance is not meaningful. V gene TRBV4-3 combines with J gene TRBJ2-2; 10 nucleotides line up with TRBD2. The V segment lost 2 bases and the J segment 6 bases; nucleotides outside the gene matches: 6. CDR1 and CDR2 (germline): LGHNA, YSLEER. The CDR3 length is 16 residues. The CDR3 DNA is TGCGCCAGCAGCCAAAGTCTAGCGGGAGCGGCCGGGGAGCTGTTTTTT. This gives the protein CASSQSLAGAAGELFF.

This clonotype was detected only a few times. Within a library made for alpha chains, this beta chain is off target, and its count is uninformative. The chain recombines TRBV5-1 with TRBJ2-7; tentatively, D is TRBD2 (6 bases). The CDR3 is 15 residues long. Germline V gene sequence: CDR1 SGHRS, CDR2 YFSETQ. The V and J ends lost 3 bases and 3 bases respectively, with 16 bases between them. CDR3 sequence: CASSSGVGPVYEQYF. In nucleotides, the CDR3 is TGCGCCAGCAGCTCGGGGGTGGGCCCCGTCTACGAGCAGTACTTC.

Only one count was recorded for this clonotype. This beta chain is off target for a library built for alpha chains, so its abundance means little. CDR3 residues: CASSRTSGEIYEQYV. Written as DNA, the CDR3 is TGTGCCAGCAGCCGGACTAGCGGAGAGATCTACGAGCAGTACGTC. V and J are TRBV7-9 and TRBJ2-7, with 10 nucleotides matching TRBD2. J gave up 3 bases and V 5 bases, and 7 bases lay outside the gene matches. Germline V gene data show CDR1 as SEHNR and CDR2 as FQNEAQ (reference sequence). CDR3 size: 15 residues.